The rows below give T cell receptor beta chains drawn from one sample of a study of shared clonotypes between healthy human individuals. Measured with immunoSEQ multiplex PCR; TCRdb has only the in-frame clones, and not every one. Seen here are some 2 million clones, about 95% observed once, and the top ten hold 1.2%. Sample: naive CD8+ T cells sorted from blood. The receptors come from a man between 18 and 29 years old in good health. Each CDR3 is given with its conserved first and last residue. Each record gives: D gene, J gene, clone size, V gene, CDR3 DNA, CDR3 protein. The D gene is left open where the match is weak. Clone size appears in some rows only: once, few, many, or a class for an expanded clone.

D: TRBD1
J: TRBJ2-5
size: NA
V: TRBV14
DNA: TGTGCCAGCAGCCAATCGACAGGGGGGGGAGAGACCCAGTACTTC
CDR3: CASSQSTGGGETQYF

D: TRBD2
J: TRBJ2-6
size: NA
V: TRBV19
DNA: TGTGCCAGTAGTATACGGGAGGGAGGGGCCAACGTCCTGACTTTC
CDR3: CASSIREGGANVLTF

D: TRBD1
J: TRBJ2-7
size: NA
V: TRBV10-3
DNA: TGTGCCATCAGTCCGGGACAGGGACCCTACGAGCAGTACTTC
CDR3: CAISPGQGPYEQYF

D: TRBD1
J: TRBJ2-7
size: NA
V: TRBV5-4
DNA: TGTGCCAGCAGCTCCGGGACAGACCCCGAGCAGTACTTC
CDR3: CASSSGTDPEQYF

D: TRBD2
J: TRBJ2-1
size: NA
V: TRBV5-4
DNA: TGTGCCAGCAGCGGGGAGGGACTAGCGGGAGGGCCTTTTTTTGAGCAGTTCTTC
CDR3: CASSGEGLAGGPFFEQFF

D: NA
J: TRBJ1-4
size: NA
V: TRBV11-2
DNA: TGTGCCAGCAGCTTATCAGTTCAGACTGCAACTAATGAAAAACTGTTTTTT
CDR3: CASSLSVQTATNEKLFF

D: NA
J: TRBJ2-1
size: NA
V: TRBV5-1
DNA: TGCGCCAGCAGCTCTAGGGAATATTACAATGAGCAGTTCTTC
CDR3: CASSSREYYNEQFF

D: TRBD2
J: TRBJ2-5
size: NA
V: TRBV29-1
DNA: TGCAGCGCCCCCGGGACTAGCGGGGATGAGACCCAGTACTTC
CDR3: CSAPGTSGDETQYF

D: TRBD2
J: TRBJ2-1
size: NA
V: TRBV29-1
DNA: TGCAGCGTTGATACACTAGCGGGGGTCAATGAGCAGTTCTTC
CDR3: CSVDTLAGVNEQFF

D: TRBD2
J: TRBJ2-7
size: NA
V: TRBV7-6
DNA: TGTGCCAGCAGCCTCGCCGGGGGGATGAGCTCCTACGAGCAGTACTTC
CDR3: CASSLAGGMSSYEQYF

D: TRBD1
J: TRBJ2-1
size: NA
V: TRBV12-5
DNA: TGTGCTAGTGGTTTGTGGGACAGGGGGTACAATGAGCAGTTCTTC
CDR3: CASGLWDRGYNEQFF

D: TRBD1
J: TRBJ1-1
size: NA
V: TRBV29-1
DNA: TGCAGCGCCCAAGGGGCAGGGGGATGGAACACTGAAGCTTTCTTT
CDR3: CSAQGAGGWNTEAFF

D: NA
J: TRBJ1-5
size: once
V: TRBV27
DNA: TGTGCCAGCAGTTTTAGTGGCCAGGGAGGCGATCAGCCCCAGCATTTT
CDR3: CASSFSGQGGDQPQHF

D: NA
J: TRBJ2-3
size: NA
V: TRBV5-1
DNA: TGCGCCAGCTCGGGCTACGCAGATACGCAGTATTTT
CDR3: CASSGYADTQYF

D: NA
J: TRBJ2-2
size: once
V: TRBV13
DNA: TGTGCCAGCAGCCTAAAGCGTATCACCGGGGAGCTGTTTTTT
CDR3: CASSLKRITGELFF

D: NA
J: TRBJ2-7
size: once
V: TRBV6-5
DNA: TGTGCCAGCAGTTGGCCGGGCCAGGGTACCTACGAGCAGTACTTC
CDR3: CASSWPGQGTYEQYF

D: NA
J: TRBJ1-1
size: NA
V: TRBV27
DNA: TGTGCCAGCAGTTTATCGGGTCTGAACACTGAAGCTTTCTTT
CDR3: CASSLSGLNTEAFF

D: TRBD2
J: TRBJ2-1
size: NA
V: TRBV7-6
DNA: TGTGCCAGCAGCCCCGGACTAGCGGGAGCCTACAATGAGCAGTTCTTC
CDR3: CASSPGLAGAYNEQFF

D: NA
J: TRBJ2-3
size: NA
V: TRBV6-5
DNA: TGTGCCAGCAGTCCAGGGGGGGAGGGAGATACGCAGTATTTT
CDR3: CASSPGGEGDTQYF

D: NA
J: TRBJ1-1
size: NA
V: TRBV30
DNA: TGTGCCTGGGGACCCTTAAGCCTTGAAGCTTTCTTT
CDR3: CAWGPLSLEAFF

D: TRBD1
J: TRBJ2-7
size: NA
V: TRBV7-2
DNA: TGTGCCAGCAGCTCCTTATTGGGACAGGGGGGCTCCTACGAGCAGTACTTC
CDR3: CASSSLLGQGGSYEQYF

D: NA
J: TRBJ2-1
size: NA
V: TRBV7-6
DNA: TGTGCCAGCAGCCCACTAGCTGGAAGAGATGCGAGCTCCTACAATGAGCAGTTCTTC
CDR3: CASSPLAGRDASSYNEQFF

D: NA
J: TRBJ1-5
size: once
V: TRBV5-1
DNA: TGCGCCAGCAGCTCCCCCCTCACCGGGCTTAATAGCAATCAGCCCCAGCATTTT
CDR3: CASSSPLTGLNSNQPQHF

D: NA
J: TRBJ2-5
size: NA
V: TRBV7-9
DNA: TGTGCCAGCAGCTTCTATAGACAAGAGACCCAGTACTTC
CDR3: CASSFYRQETQYF

D: NA
J: TRBJ1-1
size: once
V: TRBV6-5
DNA: TGTGCCAGCAGTTCTTCAGGGGATCAAGAAGCTTTCTTT
CDR3: CASSSSGDQEAFF

D: NA
J: TRBJ2-3
size: NA
V: TRBV5-6
DNA: TGTGCCAGCAGCTTGGGCTCCATCCCAGATACGCAGTATTTT
CDR3: CASSLGSIPDTQYF